The rows below give T cell receptor beta chains drawn from one sample of a study of blood T cell repertoires in COVID-19. Assay used: immunoSEQ multiplex PCR; TCRdb lists only in-frame clones, some missing. Of over 300,000 clones in the sample, about 91% are singletons; the top ten hold about 9.9%. The sample consisted of PBMCs or T cells enriched from blood (not recorded which). The source is a woman in her thirties or forties who had recovered from COVID-19. Both conserved end residues are part of each CDR3. D genes are given only for firm matches. Only part of the rows carry a size: once, few, many, or a class if the clone is expanded.

size,J,D,V,DNA,CDR3
.,TRBJ2-1,TRBD2,TRBV7-9,TGTGCCAGCAGCTTGTCGGGGAGCGGGGGGACCAATGAGCAGTTCTTC,CASSLSGSGGTNEQFF
.,TRBJ2-7,.,TRBV7-9,TGTGCCAGCAACCAAAACGTACACTACGAGCAGTACTTC,CASNQNVHYEQYF
.,TRBJ1-2,.,TRBV5-4,TGTGCCAGCAGCTTGGCACAGGAACTCTATGGCTACACCTTC,CASSLAQELYGYTF
.,TRBJ1-1,.,TRBV5-1,TGCGCCAGCAGCTCTCGATCGACAGGTTCGGACACTGAAGCTTTCTTT,CASSSRSTGSDTEAFF
.,TRBJ2-7,.,TRBV10-3,TGTGCCATCAGTGAGCCGAGACAGCCCTACGAGCAGTACTTC,CAISEPRQPYEQYF
.,TRBJ1-5,.,TRBV6-2/TRBV6-3,TGTGCCAGCAGTTACCCCGCGGCTAACAATCAGCCCCAGCATTTT,CASSYPAANNQPQHF
.,TRBJ2-3,.,TRBV19,TGTGCCAGTAGTATCGAAAGGCGGACAGATACGCAGTATTTT,CASSIERRTDTQYF
.,TRBJ2-6,TRBD2,TRBV19,TGTGCCAGTATGGGACTAGCGGGTCCCTCTGGGGCCAACGTCCTGACTTTC,CASMGLAGPSGANVLTF
.,TRBJ1-2,.,TRBV7-9,TGTGCCAGCAGCTTAGGGGGCCTCTCCTATGGCTACACCTTC,CASSLGGLSYGYTF
.,TRBJ2-7,TRBD1,TRBV19,TGTGCCAGTAGTCAGGACAGGGCGTCATCCTACGAGCAGTACTTC,CASSQDRASSYEQYF
.,TRBJ2-5,TRBD1,TRBV18,TGTGCCAGCTCACCGAACGCCCCTACAGGGGGAGTGGAAGAGACCCAGTACTTC,CASSPNAPTGGVEETQYF
.,TRBJ2-7,.,TRBV21-1,TGTGCCAGCAGCAATGATGGGGGGGAGCAGTACTTC,CASSNDGGEQYF
.,TRBJ2-7,.,TRBV30,TGTGCCTGGAGTAACAGTGCTCCTTACGAGCAGTACTTC,CAWSNSAPYEQYF
.,TRBJ1-1,.,TRBV19,TGTGCCAGTAGTATAGATCCCGGCGGAAACACTGAAGCTTTCTTT,CASSIDPGGNTEAFF
.,TRBJ1-3,TRBD1,TRBV11-2,TGTGCCAGCAGCCCAAGGACAGGGTCTGGAAACACCATATATTTT,CASSPRTGSGNTIYF
.,TRBJ2-2,TRBD1,TRBV5-1,TGCGCCAGCAGCCCCCCGGGACAGTCGAACACCGGGGAGCTGTTTTTT,CASSPPGQSNTGELFF
.,TRBJ1-1,TRBD1,TRBV7-2,TGTGCCAGCAGCTTGGGGTGGGACAGTAAAGCTGAAGCTTTCTTT,CASSLGWDSKAEAFF
.,TRBJ2-5,.,TRBV15,TGTGCCACCAGCCCCCAGATTGGCGAGACCCAGTACTTC,CATSPQIGETQYF
.,TRBJ1-2,TRBD1,TRBV4-3,TGCGCCAGCAGCCAAGATAAGACAGGGGGTGGCTATGGCTACACCTTC,CASSQDKTGGGYGYTF
.,TRBJ2-4,.,TRBV5-5,TGTGCCAGCAGCTCGGGGGCCAAAAACATTCAGTACTTC,CASSSGAKNIQYF
.,TRBJ2-1,.,TRBV11-2,TGTGCCAGCAGCACGGGACTTGTTGAGCAGTTCTTC,CASSTGLVEQFF
.,TRBJ2-7,.,TRBV5-4,TGTGCCAGCAGCTGGGCGGGGGAGCAGTACTTC,CASSWAGEQYF
.,TRBJ1-3,TRBD1,TRBV6-5,TGTGCCAGCAGTTTCAACAGGGGCGGCAGAAACACCATATATTTT,CASSFNRGGRNTIYF
few,TRBJ1-5,.,TRBV29-1,TGCAGCGCCGGGGGGAACCGCAATCAGCCCCAGCATTTT,CSAGGNRNQPQHF
.,TRBJ1-2,TRBD1,TRBV6-5,TGTGCCAGCAGTTACTCGGCAGGGGGCTATGGCTACACCTTC,CASSYSAGGYGYTF
.,TRBJ2-5,TRBD2,TRBV6-1,TGTGCCAGCAGTGAGATGGCGACTAGCGGGAGGGCCGGGAGAGAGACCCAGTACTTC,CASSEMATSGRAGRETQYF
.,TRBJ2-5,TRBD2,TRBV29-1,TGCAGCGTTATAGGGGCTACTAGCGCAGAGACCCAGTACTTC,CSVIGATSAETQYF
.,TRBJ1-2,TRBD1,TRBV25-1,TGTGCCAGCAGTGAGGAGGGGACAGGCTATGGCTACACCTTC,CASSEEGTGYGYTF
.,TRBJ1-2,.,TRBV30,TGTGCCTGGAGTGGGAGAGGGGGGGCGCGGTATGGCTACACCTTC,CAWSGRGGARYGYTF
.,TRBJ2-2,.,TRBV19,TGTGCCAGTAAAAGCCAGCAGGGCGGGGAGCTGTTTTTT,CASKSQQGGELFF
.,TRBJ2-1,.,TRBV19,TGTGCCAGTAGTATATCTCCCGGGAACGTGTACAATGAGCAGTTCTTC,CASSISPGNVYNEQFF
.,TRBJ1-2,.,TRBV12-3/TRBV12-4,TGTGCCAGCAGTTCCCGCGGGGACTATGGCTACACCTTC,CASSSRGDYGYTF
.,TRBJ2-1,TRBD2,TRBV11-3,TGTGCCAGCAGCTTATATGGTTCCCGGGAGGACAATGAGCAGTTCTTC,CASSLYGSREDNEQFF
once,TRBJ2-1,.,TRBV7-3,TGTGCCAGCAGCTTTCGGGGTGGGGACTCCTACAATGAGCAGTTCTTC,CASSFRGGDSYNEQFF
.,TRBJ2-5,TRBD1,TRBV7-2,TGTGCCAGCAGCCCAAGGGACAGACAAGAGACCCAGTACTTC,CASSPRDRQETQYF
.,TRBJ1-2,.,TRBV7-2,TGTGCCAGCAGCTTGGTTGAGAACTATGGCTACACCTTC,CASSLVENYGYTF
once,TRBJ1-2,.,TRBV5-1,TGCGCCAGCAGCTTGGAAGGACAGACCCTCCGTGGCTACACCTTC,CASSLEGQTLRGYTF